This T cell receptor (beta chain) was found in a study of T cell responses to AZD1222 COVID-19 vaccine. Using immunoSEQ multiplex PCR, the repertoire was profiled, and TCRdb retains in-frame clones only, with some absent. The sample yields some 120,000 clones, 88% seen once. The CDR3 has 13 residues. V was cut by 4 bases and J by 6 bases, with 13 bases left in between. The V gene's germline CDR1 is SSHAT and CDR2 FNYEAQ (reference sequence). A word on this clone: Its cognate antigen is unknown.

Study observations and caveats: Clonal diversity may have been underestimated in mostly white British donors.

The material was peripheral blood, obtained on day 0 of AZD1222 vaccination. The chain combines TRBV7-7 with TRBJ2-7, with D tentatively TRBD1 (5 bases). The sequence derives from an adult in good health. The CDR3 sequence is CASSSRDFSEQYF. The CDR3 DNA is TGTGCCAGCAGCTCCAGGGATTTCTCCGAGCAGTACTTC.